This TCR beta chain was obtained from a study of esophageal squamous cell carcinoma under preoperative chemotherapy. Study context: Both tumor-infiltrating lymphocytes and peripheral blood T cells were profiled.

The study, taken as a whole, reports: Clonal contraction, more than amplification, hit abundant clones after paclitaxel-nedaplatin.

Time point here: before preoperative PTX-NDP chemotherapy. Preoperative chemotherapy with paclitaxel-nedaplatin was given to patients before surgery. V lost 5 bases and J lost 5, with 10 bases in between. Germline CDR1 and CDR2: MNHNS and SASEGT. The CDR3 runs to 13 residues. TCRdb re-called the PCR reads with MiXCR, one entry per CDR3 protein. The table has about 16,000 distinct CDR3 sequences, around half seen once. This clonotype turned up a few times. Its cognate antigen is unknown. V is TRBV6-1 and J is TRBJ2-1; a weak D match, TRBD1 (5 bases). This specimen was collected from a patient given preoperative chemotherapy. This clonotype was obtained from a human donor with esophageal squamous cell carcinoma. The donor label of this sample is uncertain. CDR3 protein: CASSQGPHNEQFF. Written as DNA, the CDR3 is TGTGCCAGCAGTCAGGGTCCACACAATGAGCAGTTCTTC.